The present T cell receptor beta chain was sequenced within a study of human T cells and chemical hapten exposure. Study-level background: Upper-back patches of 0.01% DPC were read at 6 days.

Study-level findings and limits: Expanded TCRs made up significantly more big CDR3 similarity clusters than controls did. Counts of TCRs expanded at PT1 correlated positively with patch test score.

The time point was: pre-sensitization, week 0. Regarding treatment: therapeutic diphenylcyclopropenone sensitization with weekly scalp DPC. This clonotype was recorded only once. Antigen: not known. Using its own MiXCR run on the RACE reads, TCRdb lists one record per CDR3 protein. The table records more than 250,000 distinct CDR3 sequences, more than 6.5% of them present only once. This CDR3 has 14 amino acids. Germline-derived CDR1 and CDR2 are SGHTA and FQGNSA. With 5 bases clipped from V and 5 bases from J, the junction kept 8 bases outside the gene matches. This specimen consisted of whole blood, obtained in connection with sensitization to the hapten diphenylcyclopropenone (DPC). This chain links TRBV7-2 with TRBJ2-7; 8 bases agree with TRBD2. This sequence originates from a woman aged 40 to 55 with alopecia areata. Some clones in this sample may be carry-over from other donors' samples. CDR3 DNA sequence: TGTGCCAGCAGCCCAGCGGGAGTGTTCCACGAGCAGTACTTC. Its protein product is CASSPAGVFHEQYF.